A selection of T cell receptor beta chains follows, all from one sample in a study of blood T cell repertoires in COVID-19. Produced via immunoSEQ multiplex PCR; TCRdb's table is partial and in-frame only. Altogether roughly 230,000 clones are present, approximately 83% being singletons, with the ten largest covering approximately 4.8%. Input material: peripheral blood. These receptors were taken from a man aged 45 to 65 with active or convalescent COVID-19. CDR3s include the opening cysteine and the closing phenylalanine or tryptophan. D genes are given only for firm matches. Expanded clones are given a class, and other clones once, few, many or no size at all.

clone_size: -
j_call: TRBJ1-2
v_call: TRBV5-4
cdr3_length: 12
d_call: -
cdr3_nt: TGTGCCAGCAGCATAAGGCAGGATGGCTACACCTTC
cdr3_aa: CASSIRQDGYTF

clone_size: -
j_call: TRBJ2-7
v_call: TRBV30
cdr3_length: 15
d_call: -
cdr3_nt: TGTGCCTGGAGTTCTCGGACAGCCTTATCCTACGAGCAGTACTTC
cdr3_aa: CAWSSRTALSYEQYF

clone_size: -
j_call: TRBJ1-1
v_call: TRBV4-2
cdr3_length: 16
d_call: -
cdr3_nt: TGTGCCAGCAGCCAAGATCGGGCAGGTGGGAGCACTGAAGCTTTCTTT
cdr3_aa: CASSQDRAGGSTEAFF

clone_size: once
j_call: TRBJ2-3
v_call: TRBV5-1
cdr3_length: 17
d_call: TRBD2
cdr3_nt: TGCGCCAGCAGCTTGGAGAGTAGCGGGGGGGGCACAGATACGCAGTATTTT
cdr3_aa: CASSLESSGGGTDTQYF

clone_size: -
j_call: TRBJ1-6
v_call: TRBV6-5
cdr3_length: 14
d_call: -
cdr3_nt: TGTGCCAGTGGTAGGAGCTCCTATAATTCACCCCTCCACTTT
cdr3_aa: CASGRSSYNSPLHF

clone_size: -
j_call: TRBJ2-1
v_call: TRBV5-1
cdr3_length: 15
d_call: -
cdr3_nt: TGCGCCAGCAGCATGCGGGGAACAAAGGGAGATGAGCAGTTCTTC
cdr3_aa: CASSMRGTKGDEQFF

clone_size: -
j_call: TRBJ1-1
v_call: TRBV6-2/TRBV6-3
cdr3_length: 14
d_call: TRBD1
cdr3_nt: TGTGCCAGCAGTCCGCGCGGGACAGGGACTGAAGCTTTCTTT
cdr3_aa: CASSPRGTGTEAFF

clone_size: -
j_call: TRBJ2-3
v_call: TRBV7-2
cdr3_length: 16
d_call: TRBD2
cdr3_nt: TGTGCCAGCAGACGTCTGGCGGGGGAGATCACAGATACGCAGTATTTT
cdr3_aa: CASRRLAGEITDTQYF

clone_size: once
j_call: TRBJ1-2
v_call: TRBV4-2
cdr3_length: 15
d_call: TRBD1
cdr3_nt: TGTGCCAGCAGCCAAGGAACGGGGCAGGGGGGTGGCTACACCTTC
cdr3_aa: CASSQGTGQGGGYTF

clone_size: once
j_call: TRBJ2-5
v_call: TRBV11-2
cdr3_length: 15
d_call: -
cdr3_nt: TGTGCCAGCAGCCCTGCAGGAGGGGCCGTAGAGACCCAGTACTTC
cdr3_aa: CASSPAGGAVETQYF

clone_size: -
j_call: TRBJ1-2
v_call: TRBV18
cdr3_length: 16
d_call: -
cdr3_nt: TGTGCCAGCTCACCACCCCAGGACTCTGCTAACTATGGCTACACCTTC
cdr3_aa: CASSPPQDSANYGYTF

clone_size: -
j_call: TRBJ1-5
v_call: TRBV7-2
cdr3_length: 16
d_call: TRBD1
cdr3_nt: TGTGCCAGCAGCCCCAACGCAGGGGGCGCGGGTCAGCCCCAGCATTTT
cdr3_aa: CASSPNAGGAGQPQHF

clone_size: -
j_call: TRBJ2-1
v_call: TRBV20-1
cdr3_length: 8
d_call: TRBD1
cdr3_nt: TGCAGTGCTAGACAGGGGGTCTTC
cdr3_aa: CSARQGVF

clone_size: -
j_call: TRBJ2-5
v_call: TRBV9
cdr3_length: 15
d_call: -
cdr3_nt: TGTGCCAGCAGCGTAGTTGGCGGGGGCGTAGAGACCCAGTACTTC
cdr3_aa: CASSVVGGGVETQYF

clone_size: -
j_call: TRBJ2-7
v_call: TRBV6-6
cdr3_length: 16
d_call: TRBD1
cdr3_nt: TGTGCCAGCAGTCAGAGAACCGGGGACAGCTCCTACGAGCAGTACTTC
cdr3_aa: CASSQRTGDSSYEQYF

clone_size: -
j_call: TRBJ2-1
v_call: TRBV5-4
cdr3_length: 16
d_call: TRBD2
cdr3_nt: TGTGCCAGCAGCCCCAGTAGCGGGGCGTCCTACAATGAGCAGTTCTTC
cdr3_aa: CASSPSSGASYNEQFF

clone_size: once
j_call: TRBJ1-5
v_call: TRBV28
cdr3_length: 16
d_call: TRBD1
cdr3_nt: TGTGCCAGCAGTCGGGGACAGTTTAATAGCAATCAGCCCCAGCATTTT
cdr3_aa: CASSRGQFNSNQPQHF

clone_size: -
j_call: TRBJ1-1
v_call: TRBV9
cdr3_length: 14
d_call: TRBD1
cdr3_nt: TGTGCCAGCAGCGGACAGGGGGCTGACACTGAAGCTTTCTTT
cdr3_aa: CASSGQGADTEAFF

clone_size: once
j_call: TRBJ2-7
v_call: TRBV6-1
cdr3_length: 15
d_call: TRBD2
cdr3_nt: TGTGCCAGCAGTGAAGGAGCGGGGGGGCCAGGCGAGCAGTACTTC
cdr3_aa: CASSEGAGGPGEQYF

clone_size: -
j_call: TRBJ2-3
v_call: TRBV30
cdr3_length: 15
d_call: -
cdr3_nt: TGTGCCTGGAGTGTGATGGGGGCCAGGACAGATACGCAGTATTTT
cdr3_aa: CAWSVMGARTDTQYF

clone_size: -
j_call: TRBJ2-7
v_call: TRBV3-1/TRBV3-2
cdr3_length: 14
d_call: TRBD1
cdr3_nt: TGTGCCAGCAGCCGTACAGGGGATAATCACGAGCAGTACTTC
cdr3_aa: CASSRTGDNHEQYF

clone_size: -
j_call: TRBJ1-5
v_call: TRBV10-3
cdr3_length: 14
d_call: -
cdr3_nt: TGTGCCATCAGTGACAGGGCGTCTAATCAGCCCCAGCATTTT
cdr3_aa: CAISDRASNQPQHF